These 27 T cell receptor beta chains originate from one sample sequenced in a study of T-cell reconstitution after alpha-beta-depleted transplantation in children. Unique molecular identifiers were built into the TCRbeta library. TCRdb independently ran MiXCR on the PCR reads; one entry per CDR3 protein. Of 85,000 to 120,000 distinct CDR3 sequences in the sample, 4.5% to 7.5% are singletons; the top ten hold around 5.6%. The specimen was PBMCs, mostly from graft donor cells, collected 60 days after TCRalphabeta/CD19-depleted stem cell transplant. The source of these receptors is a female patient aged 2-9 years who had a stem cell transplant for Fanconi anemia, so the T cells may come from the graft donor.

V usage is TRBV20-1 and J usage is TRBJ1-2; D gene uncertain. The CDR3 contains 14 residues. Deletions cut 0 bases from V and 3 bases from J, with 11 bases between. CDR1 and CDR2 from the germline V gene are DFQATT and SNEGSKA (reference sequence). In DNA form, the CDR3 reads TGCAGTGCTAGAGAGTCGAATTGGGACTATGGCTACACCTTC. Encoded protein: CSARESNWDYGYTF.

This clonotype was counted once. Possible read error: a much larger clone is one base away. This chain links TRBV6-5 with TRBJ2-5, with D possibly TRBD2 on 5 matching bases. This CDR3 comprises 14 residues. The V end lost 5 bases, the J end lost 2 bases, and 12 bases lay between the germline ends. The V gene's germline CDR1 is MNHEY and CDR2 SVGAGI. The CDR3: CASSILQRQETQYF. The CDR3 bases are TGTGCCAGCAGTATACTACAGCGGCAAGAGACCCAGTACTTC.

The chain employs TRBV18 and TRBJ2-1, with TRBD2 as a possible D gene (5 bases). V dropped 8 bases and J dropped 0 bases, with 14 bases sitting between them. From germline, CDR1 is KGHSH and CDR2 LQKENI. CDR3 length equals 15 residues. The CDR3 DNA sequence: TGTGCCAGCCGACTTTTGGGGAGCTCCTACAATGAGCAGTTCTTC. Translating gives CASRLLGSSYNEQFF.

This clonotype was recorded at least ten times. This chain uses TRBV3-1 with TRBJ2-4, with 12 bases identical to TRBD2. The V segment lost 4 bases and the J segment 7 bases; nucleotides outside the gene matches: 14. CDR1 and CDR2 from the germline V gene are LGHDT and YNNKEL (reference sequence). The CDR3 runs 18 residues. Here the CDR3 reads CASSLHALAGGQVNIQYF. For the CDR3, the DNA is TGTGCCAGCAGCCTTCACGCACTAGCGGGAGGCCAAGTGAACATTCAGTACTTC.

This clonotype came up many times. The chain combines TRBV20-1 with TRBJ2-5, with a weak D call TRBD1 (5 bases). Germline lookup yields CDR1 DFQATT and CDR2 SNEGSKA (reference sequence). The CDR3 runs to 11 residues. CDR3 DNA: TGCAGCCGCCTGGGGCCAGAGACCCAGTACTTC. Protein product: CSRLGPETQYF.

This clonotype showed up many times. The rearrangement uses TRBV7-6 and TRBJ2-7; 7 bases agree with TRBD2. The germline V gene encodes CDR1 SGHVS and CDR2 FNYEAQ. There are 16 residues in the CDR3. The junction had 7 bases not matched to a gene; V was cut back by 0 bases and J by 2 bases. As DNA, the CDR3 is TGTGCCAGCAGCTTAGCATGGGCTAGCGGTACCTACGAGCAGTACTTC. It specifies CASSLAWASGTYEQYF.

This clonotype was observed at least ten times. The chain has TRBV3-1 and TRBJ2-7; no clear D gene. With 4 bases removed from V and 9 bases from J, the gap between germline ends came to 22 bases. This CDR3 contains 15 residues. The germline gives CDR1 LGHDT, CDR2 YNNKEL (reference sequence). The CDR3 region has the DNA TGTGCCAGCAGCCCCCTCGAGGCCCCTCCTACGAGGCAGTACTTC. Translation: CASSPLEAPPTRQYF.

The chain has TRBV2 and TRBJ1-4, with TRBD1 identical over 8 bases. Germline lookup yields CDR1 SNHLY and CDR2 FYNNEI. J was trimmed by 4 bases and V by 5 bases; bases with no gene match: 6. CDR3 length equals 15 residues. The DNA for the CDR3 is TGTGCCAGCAGTAGCCGGACAGGGTTTAATGAAAAACTGTTTTTT. Translated: CASSSRTGFNEKLFF. Looking up the rest from reference TRBV2 and TRBJ1-4 gives the full variable domain: EPEVTQTPSHQVTQMGQEVILRCVPISNHLYFYWYRQILGQKVEFLVSFYNNEISEKSEIFDDQFSVERPDGSNFTLKIRSTKLEDSAMYFCASSSRTGFNEKLFFGSGTQLSVL.

This clonotype occurred many times. Since no conserved phenylalanine or tryptophan closes the CDR3, a read error is the likely cause. The DNA is left out, because the CDR3 cannot be placed on it with certainty; the CDR3 is given as TCRdb lists it. The V and J genes are TRBV28 and TRBJ2-3; the listed D gene, TRBD2, was not tested against the DNA. The germline V gene encodes CDR1 MDHEN and CDR2 SYDVKM. The CDR3 has 12 amino acids, counting both end residues. The CDR3: CASSPPGQRGGI.

There are many counts of this clonotype. The J gene is TRBJ2-2, the V gene TRBV29-1; tentatively, D is TRBD2 (5 bases). The CDR3 loop spans 14 amino acids. Germline lookup yields CDR1 SQVTM and CDR2 ANQGSEA. With 5 bases removed from V and 1 base from J, the gap between germline ends came to 11 bases. The CDR3 coding sequence is TGCAGCGTTATGAGCGGTTGGAACACCGGGGAGCTGTTTTTT. Translation gives CSVMSGWNTGELFF.

This clonotype was detected ten times or more. One end of the junction varies from germline; a read error may be responsible. CDR3 sequence reads: CGTSNTDTQYF. CDR3 coding DNA: TGCGGGACTTCCAACACAGATACGCAGTATTTT. The chain combines TRBV28 with TRBJ2-3; a possible D gene is TRBD2 (6 bases). In germline, CDR1 is MDHEN, CDR2 SYDVKM. The CDR3 loop spans 11 amino acids. The full variable domain, in which reference TRBV28 and TRBJ2-3 provide the parts outside the CDR3, is DVKVTQSSRYLVKRTGEKVFLECVQDMDHENMFWYRQDPGLGLRLIYFSYDVKMKEKGDIPEGYSVSREKKERFSLILESASTNQTSMYLCGTSNTDTQYFGPGTRLTVL.

This clonotype was found many times. This CDR3 reads CASSSTGGGEQYF. Here the CDR3 DNA reads TGCGCCAGCAGCTCGACAGGGGGCGGGGAGCAGTACTTC. V gene TRBV5-1 combines with J gene TRBJ2-7, with TRBD1 matching 10 bases. V trimming: 3 bases; J trimming: 7 bases; junction bases outside the gene matches: 4. Germline V gene sequence: CDR1 SGHRS, CDR2 YFSETQ. CDR3 size: 13 residues.

This sequence joins TRBV6-2 or TRBV6-3 and TRBJ1-4, with no clear D. V was shortened by 8 bases and J by 8 bases, with 6 bases between the two germline ends. Germline V gene sequence: CDR1 MNHEY, CDR2 SVGEGT. The CDR3 is 10 amino acids. This CDR3 reads CASAREKLFF. The CDR3 DNA reads TGTGCCAGCGCCCGAGAAAAACTGTTTTTT.

The chain employs TRBV3-1 and TRBJ2-2; 7 bases align to TRBD1. After removal of 1 base from V and 3 bases from J, the junction contained 5 bases not matched to a gene. Germline V gene sequence: CDR1 LGHDT, CDR2 YNNKEL (reference sequence). The CDR3 spans 16 residues. CDR3: CASSQVRGQYTGELFF. The DNA for the CDR3 is TGTGCCAGCAGCCAAGTTAGGGGACAGTACACCGGGGAGCTGTTTTTT.

The rearrangement uses TRBV29-1 and TRBJ2-6; D remains ambiguous. The length of the CDR3 is 12 residues. Deletions cut 3 bases from V and 3 bases from J, with 3 bases between. Germline-derived CDR1 and CDR2 are SQVTM and ANQGSEA. CDR3 in amino acids: CSVDRGANVLTF. DNA for the CDR3: TGCAGCGTTGATCGTGGGGCCAACGTCCTGACTTTC.

This clonotype has a count of ten or more. The rearrangement joins TRBV12-3 or TRBV12-4 to TRBJ1-4, with D unclear. The germline V and J ends were trimmed by 3 bases and 13 bases, with 15 bases remaining between them. The CDR3 is 13 residues long. The CDR3 DNA follows: TGTGCCAGCAGTTTTGGGAGTTCACGAGCACTGTTTTTT. Encoded protein: CASSFGSSRALFF.

This clonotype was recorded at least ten times. The chain recombines TRBV3-1 with TRBJ2-7, with D possibly matching TRBD2 (6 bases). This CDR3 has 16 residues. CDR1 is LGHDT and CDR2 is YNNKEL in the germline V gene (reference sequence). V was cut by 0 bases and J by 0 bases, with 12 bases left in between. The CDR3 here is CASSQDRAGSSYEQYF. DNA for the CDR3: TGTGCCAGCAGCCAAGATAGGGCGGGGAGCTCCTACGAGCAGTACTTC.

This clonotype has only a few counts. V is TRBV11-2 and J is TRBJ2-5, with 9 bases aligning to TRBD2. Germline V CDR1 and CDR2: SGHAT, FQNNGV. The V and J ends lost 1 base and 2 bases, in that order; junction bases with no gene match: 14. The CDR3 extends over 19 amino acids. CDR3 residues: CASSLGPRWSTSGQETQYF. The CDR3 region has the DNA TGTGCCAGCAGCTTAGGACCGCGTTGGTCGACTAGCGGACAAGAGACCCAGTACTTC.

This clonotype was observed many times. CDR3 in amino acids: CASSHFQTGQGEPSGLSINEQFF. DNA of the CDR3: TGTGCCAGCAGCCATTTTCAAACTGGACAGGGCGAACCTAGCGGCCTCTCTATCAATGAGCAGTTCTTC. The V call is TRBV3-1, the J call TRBJ2-1, with D perhaps TRBD1 (8 bases). The germline V gene has CDR1 LGHDT and CDR2 YNNKEL (reference sequence). The CDR3 spans 23 residues. V was shortened by 3 bases and J by 6 bases, with 39 bases between the two germline ends.

This clonotype was found many times. The gene calls are TRBV12-3 or TRBV12-4 and TRBJ2-7; D is possibly TRBD1 (5 bases). The V gene lost 5 bases and the J gene lost 4 bases, with 12 bases spanning the gap. The CDR3 length is 13 residues. The CDR3 nucleotides are TGTGCCAGCAGTAAGACTCAGGGATACGAGCAGTACTTC. Translating gives CASSKTQGYEQYF.

The chain couples TRBV7-3 to TRBJ2-7; D is unresolved. The CDR3 spans 13 residues. With 5 bases removed from V and 4 bases from J, the gap between germline ends came to 12 bases. The germline gives CDR1 SGHTA, CDR2 FQGTGA. CDR3: CASSQSQGYEQYF. The DNA for the CDR3 is TGTGCCAGCAGCCAATCGCAAGGATACGAGCAGTACTTC.

The chain links TRBV6-4 to TRBJ2-5, with 7 bases that match TRBD2. The V and J ends lost 2 bases and 2 bases, in that order; junction bases with no gene match: 5. The CDR3 runs to 15 residues. Germline V gene sequence: CDR1 MRHNA, CDR2 SNTAGT. CDR3 sequence reads: CASSDKAGAQETQYF. The CDR3 DNA reads TGTGCCAGCAGTGACAAGGCGGGAGCACAAGAGACCCAGTACTTC.

In its sample, this clonotype was seen many times. The chain's CDR3 is CSATKTGLFSPLHF. DNA of the CDR3: TGCAGTGCTACCAAGACGGGACTATTTTCACCCCTCCACTTT. The chain has TRBV20-1 and TRBJ1-6; tentatively, D is TRBD1 (5 bases). The CDR3 loop spans 14 amino acids. V gave up 4 bases and J gave up 9 bases, with 16 bases separating them. Germline-derived CDR1 and CDR2 are DFQATT and SNEGSKA (reference sequence).

This clonotype was recorded at least ten times. This chain joins TRBV24-1 and TRBJ2-4; tentatively, D is TRBD1 (5 bases). Germline CDR1 reads KGHDR; CDR2 reads SFDVKD. Between the trimmed V and J ends, which lost 5 bases and 8 bases, there was a span of 12 bases. This CDR3 comprises 13 residues. The CDR3 DNA is TGTGCCACCAGTGCCCAGGGTGGGGACATTCAGTACTTC. Amino acids: CATSAQGGDIQYF.

This clonotype was counted at least ten times. V usage is TRBV12-3 or TRBV12-4 and J usage is TRBJ2-3; D unresolved. The CDR3 contains 16 residues. V lost 1 base to trimming and J lost 2 bases, with 13 bases between them. CDR3 coding DNA: TGTGCCAGCAGTTTAGTGAAGTTTGGTTACACAGATACGCAGTATTTT. Translating it yields CASSLVKFGYTDTQYF.

This clonotype has ten or more counts. The rearrangement links TRBV5-1 to TRBJ2-3, with D perhaps matching TRBD1 (6 bases). Germline CDR1 and CDR2: SGHRS and YFSETQ. The CDR3 is made up of 14 amino acids. V gave up 2 bases and J gave up 2 bases, with 9 bases separating them. The CDR3 bases are TGCGCCAGCAGCTTAGTGGGGGCCACAGATACGCAGTATTTT. This translates into CASSLVGATDTQYF.

This clonotype was detected ten times or more. This chain links TRBV7-6 with TRBJ2-7; TRBD2 matches 9 bases. The CDR3 runs 16 residues. Trimming cost V 0 bases and J 0 bases; bases outside gene matches: 3. CDR1 is SGHVS and CDR2 is FNYEAQ in the germline V gene. The CDR3 sequence: CASSLATSGSSYEQYF. CDR3 sequence (DNA): TGTGCCAGCAGCTTAGCCACTAGCGGGTCCTCCTACGAGCAGTACTTC.